The 30 T cell receptor beta chains in this list originate from one sample, sequenced in a study of blood T cell repertoires in COVID-19. The method was immunoSEQ multiplex PCR; TCRdb's version includes in-frame clones alone and lacks a portion of them. The data contain some 200,000 clones, 89% of them singletons. The sample comprised PBMCs or T cells enriched from blood (not recorded which). These receptors came from a woman aged 18-29 years who had recovered from COVID-19.

The chain is built from TRBV27 and TRBJ2-1; 7 nucleotides agree with TRBD1. CDR1 and CDR2 (germline): MNHEY, SMNVEV (reference sequence). The CDR3 is 15 amino acids. The J segment lost 6 bases and the V segment lost 5 bases, leaving 10 bases of the junction unmatched. The CDR3 DNA reads as TGTGCCAGCAGTCTTGGACAGGCCCCTCGCAATGAGCAGTTCTTC. Encoded protein: CASSLGQAPRNEQFF.

The chain joins TRBV7-9 to TRBJ2-7, with unresolved D. This CDR3 has 11 amino acids. Germline V lookup: CDR1 SEHNR, CDR2 FQNEAQ (reference sequence). V was clipped by 1 base and J by 10 bases, with 8 bases between them. The CDR3 is CASSLGADQYF. The CDR3 DNA reads as TGTGCCAGCAGCTTAGGGGCAGATCAGTACTTC.

This chain's CDR3 is CSGGGSWETQYF. The CDR3 region has the DNA TGCAGCGGGGGGGGCTCGTGGGAGACCCAGTACTTC. The gene calls are TRBV29-1 and TRBJ2-5, with a tentative D call TRBD2 (7 bases). The ends were cut back, 7 bases at V and 5 bases at J, with 14 bases in the middle. Germline V lookup: CDR1 SQVTM, CDR2 ANQGSEA. The CDR3 runs to 12 residues.

This sequence joins TRBV29-1 and TRBJ1-1; D uncertain. The germline V gene encodes CDR1 SQVTM and CDR2 ANQGSEA. The V gene lost 6 bases and the J gene lost 2 bases, with 16 bases spanning the gap. The CDR3 length is 14 residues. The CDR3 nucleotides read TGCAGCGTCGCCCTTAGGCAGGCCAACACTGAAGCTTTCTTT. It translates to CSVALRQANTEAFF.

This sequence joins TRBV21-1 and TRBJ1-2; the DNA was not compared with TRBD1, the D call given in the table. TRBV21-1 is a pseudogene segment. The CDR3 covers 15 residues. The DNA of the CDR3 is TGTGCCAGCAGTTCACAGGCCTTCCCTAACTATGGCTACACCTTC. Translated: CASSSQAFPNYGYTF.

This chain joins TRBV6-5 and TRBJ2-6; TRBD2 is a possible D gene (5 bases). V lost 0 bases and J 4 bases, leaving 7 bases between the germline ends. Per germline, CDR1 MNHEY and CDR2 SVGAGI. The CDR3 sequence is 15 residues long. CDR3 in amino acids: CASSYSRAGANVLTF. CDR3 coding DNA: TGTGCCAGCAGTTACTCGAGGGCCGGGGCCAACGTCCTGACTTTC.

The genes are TRBV2 and TRBJ1-1; TRBD1 matches at 8 bases. Germline V lookup: CDR1 SNHLY, CDR2 FYNNEI. CDR3 length: 15 residues. The ends lost 5 bases at V and 0 bases at J; junction bases unmatched: 5. For the CDR3, the DNA is TGTGCCAGCAGTCAGGGGGCTCCTATGAACACTGAAGCTTTCTTT. Amino acids: CASSQGAPMNTEAFF.

The V call is TRBV4-1, the J call TRBJ2-5; 10 bases match TRBD2. The CDR3 loop spans 19 amino acids. The junction had 14 bases not matched to a gene; V was cut back by 3 bases and J by 1 base. Germline loops: CDR1 MGHRA, CDR2 YSYEKL. The CDR3 DNA is TGCGCCAGCAGCCACCCCGGTTTGAGGAGCGGGGGGGGCCAAGAGACCCAGTACTTC. This gives the protein CASSHPGLRSGGGQETQYF.

J is TRBJ1-2 and V is TRBV30, with 10 bases that match TRBD1. V lost 0 bases and J lost 9; bases outside the gene matches: 7. Per germline, CDR1 GTSNPN and CDR2 SVGIG (reference sequence). This CDR3 contains 14 residues. CDR3 region: CAWSVVGQGTSYTF. CDR3 nucleotide sequence: TGTGCCTGGAGTGTAGTGGGACAGGGGACAAGCTACACCTTC.

J is TRBJ1-1 and V is TRBV12-5, with TRBD1 matching over 10 bases. Unmatched junction bases numbered 5, after V lost 6 bases and J lost 1 base. The CDR3 is made up of 15 amino acids. The germline gives CDR1 LGHNT, CDR2 FRNRAP. The CDR3 DNA sequence: TGTGCTAGTGGCACCGGGGACAGGGGGAACACTGAAGCTTTCTTT. It is translated as CASGTGDRGNTEAFF.

The chain is built from TRBV20-1 and TRBJ1-3; possible D gene TRBD1, 6 bases. CDR1 and CDR2 (germline): DFQATT, SNEGSKA (reference sequence). Trimming left V 3 bases short and J 8 bases short, with 17 bases between. CDR3 length equals 14 residues. As DNA, the CDR3 is TGCAGTGCTAGTCAGGCCCAGGGGAGGGACACCATATATTTT. It specifies CSASQAQGRDTIYF.

This rearrangement joins TRBV9 to TRBJ2-3; TRBD2 agrees at 7 bases. The V segment lost 4 bases and the J segment 6 bases; nucleotides outside the gene matches: 17. This CDR3 has 17 amino acids. Looked up from germline, CDR1 is SGDLS and CDR2 is YYNGEE. The CDR3 DNA reads as TGTGCCAGCAGCCCCCGACTAGTATGGGGGGGATACGATACGCAGTATTTT. Translating gives CASSPRLVWGGYDTQYF.

The chain links TRBV19 to TRBJ2-5; D is perhaps TRBD1 (6 bases). Germline loops: CDR1 LNHDA, CDR2 SQIVND (reference sequence). V lost 3 bases, J lost 2 bases, and 13 bases lay in between. The CDR3 totals 15 residues. The CDR3 DNA reads as TGTGCCAGTAGTATGGGCAGGGGAAAACAAGAGACCCAGTACTTC. Amino acid sequence: CASSMGRGKQETQYF. Full variable domain (remainder filled in from reference TRBV19 and TRBJ2-5): DGGITQSPKYLFRKEGQNVTLSCEQNLNHDAMYWYRQDPGQGLRLIYYSQIVNDFQKGDIAEGYSVSREKKESFPLTVTSAQKNPTAFYLCASSMGRGKQETQYFGPGTRLLVL.

V and J are TRBV4-1 and TRBJ1-2; TRBD1 aligns across 7 bases. This CDR3 comprises 14 residues. From germline, CDR1 is MGHRA and CDR2 YSYEKL. With 3 bases clipped from V and 5 bases from J, the junction kept 6 bases outside the gene matches. The CDR3 sequence is CASSHEGAGYGYTF. CDR3 DNA sequence: TGCGCCAGCAGCCATGAGGGGGCTGGTTATGGCTACACCTTC.

The J gene is TRBJ2-3, the V gene TRBV10-3; 9 positions agree with TRBD2. Germline V CDR1 and CDR2: ENHRY, SYGVKD. V lost 2 bases, J lost 3 bases, and 3 bases stayed unmatched. CDR3 size: 15 residues. The CDR3 nucleotides are TGTGCCATCAGTGAGACTAGCGGGTGGACAGATACGCAGTATTTT. Protein sequence: CAISETSGWTDTQYF.

The rearrangement joins TRBV19 to TRBJ1-5; D remains ambiguous. From germline, CDR1 is LNHDA and CDR2 SQIVND (reference sequence). This CDR3 has 15 amino acids. V was clipped by 7 bases and J by 2 bases, with 15 bases between them. CDR3 loop: CASKRSAMGNQPQHF. CDR3 sequence (DNA): TGTGCCAGTAAGCGGTCGGCCATGGGCAATCAGCCCCAGCATTTT. Variable domain in full (rest from reference TRBV19 and TRBJ1-5): DGGITQSPKYLFRKEGQNVTLSCEQNLNHDAMYWYRQDPGQGLRLIYYSQIVNDFQKGDIAEGYSVSREKKESFPLTVTSAQKNPTAFYLCASKRSAMGNQPQHFGDGTRLSIL.

V usage is TRBV10-3 and J usage is TRBJ2-3; the D is unclear. Germline loops: CDR1 ENHRY, CDR2 SYGVKD. V was shortened by 1 base and J by 5 bases, with 10 bases between the two germline ends. The CDR3 loop spans 14 amino acids. The CDR3 spells CAISELRLGDTQYF. DNA of the CDR3: TGTGCCATCAGTGAGTTGAGGCTTGGAGATACGCAGTATTTT.

CDR3 nucleotide sequence: TGCGCCAGCAGTCAGACAAAAGTAGATGTAAATTCACCCCTCCACTTT. This translates into CASSQTKVDVNSPLHF. V gene TRBV10-1 combines with J gene TRBJ1-6; D not resolved. CDR3 length: 16 amino acids. Germline CDR1 is WNHNN and CDR2 is SYGVQD (reference sequence). Trimming left V 5 bases short and J 7 bases short, with 18 bases between.

The chain joins TRBV2 to TRBJ2-2; no clear D. This CDR3 spans 13 amino acids. With 6 bases removed from V and 1 base from J, the gap between germline ends came to 6 bases. The germline V gene encodes CDR1 SNHLY and CDR2 FYNNEI. DNA of the CDR3: TGTGCCAGCAGCGAGCAGAACACCGGGGAGCTGTTTTTT. Translating it yields CASSEQNTGELFF.

The chain employs TRBV19 and TRBJ1-1; weak D call: TRBD1 (5 bases). This CDR3 comprises 14 residues. CDR1 and CDR2 (germline): LNHDA, SQIVND (reference sequence). Between the trimmed V and J ends, which lost 2 bases and 5 bases, there was a span of 12 bases. CDR3 in DNA: TGTGCCAGTAGTATAAGGGCAGGGTGGACTGAAGCTTTCTTT. Residues: CASSIRAGWTEAFF.

The chain combines TRBV27 with TRBJ1-2, with a tentative D call TRBD1 (6 bases). V dropped 4 bases and J dropped 3 bases, with 12 bases sitting between them. CDR1 MNHEY and CDR2 SMNVEV come from the germline V gene (reference sequence). The CDR3 extends over 14 amino acids. CDR3 DNA: TGTGCCAGCAGTTCAGGGGAGGGGCACTATGGCTACACCTTC. Translation: CASSSGEGHYGYTF.

V usage is TRBV2 and J usage is TRBJ1-1; 9 bases are a match to TRBD1. The CDR3 loop spans 13 amino acids. V trimming: 6 bases; J trimming: 4 bases; junction bases outside the gene matches: 3. Germline V gene sequence: CDR1 SNHLY, CDR2 FYNNEI. This chain's CDR3 is CASRATGGTEAFF. In DNA form, the CDR3 reads TGTGCCAGCAGGGCGACAGGGGGCACTGAAGCTTTCTTT.

The rearrangement uses TRBV3-1 (or the pseudogene TRBV3-2) and TRBJ1-4, with D maybe TRBD1 (6 bases). V dropped 1 base and J dropped 5 bases, with 8 bases sitting between them. The germline CDR1 and CDR2 sequences are LGHDT and YNNKEL (reference sequence). This CDR3 is 14 amino acids long. The CDR3 protein is CASSQARGNEKLFF. CDR3 nucleotides: TGTGCCAGCAGCCAAGCCAGGGGAAATGAAAAACTGTTTTTT.

This clone was picked up one time. V gene TRBV11-2 combines with J gene TRBJ1-1; D unresolved. The CDR3 totals 13 residues. Germline V lookup: CDR1 SGHAT, CDR2 FQNNGV. V was cut by 1 base and J by 7 bases, with 10 bases left in between. The DNA of the CDR3 is TGTGCCAGCAGCTTAGGACGGGGTGGTGAAGCTTTCTTT. Its translation: CASSLGRGGEAFF.

This clone was detected only once. V usage is TRBV11-2 and J usage is TRBJ2-5; a weak D match, TRBD2 (6 bases). The germline V and J ends were trimmed by 5 bases and 3 bases, with 16 bases remaining between them. Germline loops: CDR1 SGHAT, CDR2 FQNNGV. The CDR3 loop spans 15 amino acids. The CDR3 loop is CASSPFPGGEETQYF. CDR3 DNA: TGTGCCAGCAGCCCCTTCCCAGGAGGGGAAGAGACCCAGTACTTC.

The rearrangement links TRBV5-6 to TRBJ2-5; 8 nucleotides align to TRBD2. The CDR3 loop spans 13 amino acids. Germline CDR1 is SGHDT and CDR2 is YYEEEE. Unmatched junction bases numbered 5, after V lost 5 bases and J lost 5 bases. The CDR3 region has the DNA TGTGCCAGCAGACCGACTAGCGCGGAGACCCAGTACTTC. Its translation is CASRPTSAETQYF. The variable domain in full, with the rest retrieved from reference TRBV5-6 and TRBJ2-5, is DAGVTQSPTHLIKTRGQQVTLRCSPKSGHDTVSWYQQALGQGPQFIFQYYEEEERQRGNFPDRFSGHQFPNYSSELNVNALLLGDSALYLCASRPTSAETQYFGPGTRLLVL.

The chain couples TRBV7-8 to TRBJ1-5, with TRBD1 matching 9 bases. With 5 bases clipped from V and 7 bases from J, the junction kept 12 bases outside the gene matches. The CDR3 contains 16 residues. In germline, CDR1 is SGHVS, CDR2 FQNEAQ. This chain's CDR3 is CASSAWPGTGYQPQHF. CDR3 nucleotide sequence: TGTGCCAGCAGCGCCTGGCCCGGGACAGGGTACCAGCCCCAGCATTTT.

This chain connects TRBV5-4 to TRBJ1-2, with D tentatively TRBD1 (5 bases). V lost 4 bases and J lost 2, with 12 bases in between. CDR1 is SGHNT and CDR2 is YYREEE in the germline V gene (reference sequence). The CDR3 covers 14 residues. This chain's CDR3 is CASSLTAVNYGYTF. CDR3 coding DNA: TGTGCCAGCAGCCTGACAGCCGTGAACTATGGCTACACCTTC.

The chain combines TRBV5-4 with TRBJ2-3; 9 bases agree with TRBD1. The V gene end was trimmed by 2 bases and the J gene end by 2 bases; junction bases not matched to a gene: 3. The CDR3 loop spans 15 amino acids. CDR1 SGHNT and CDR2 YYREEE come from the germline V gene (reference sequence). Written as DNA, the CDR3 is TGTGCCAGCAGCTTACGGGACAGGGACACAGATACGCAGTATTTT. The encoded protein is CASSLRDRDTDTQYF.

Concerning this clone itself: This sample also contains other DNA sequences that code for the same CDR3. The V and J genes are TRBV19 and TRBJ1-2; 9 nucleotides align to TRBD1. Per the germline V gene, CDR1 is LNHDA and CDR2 is SQIVND (reference sequence). This CDR3 is built from 14 residues. V shed 5 bases and J 3 bases; nucleotides not matched to a gene: 4. CDR3 region: CASSRDRGDYGYTF. The DNA for the CDR3 is TGTGCCAGTAGTCGCGACAGGGGGGACTATGGCTACACCTTC.